Shown below are 25 T cell receptor beta chains from a single sample sequenced in a study of shared clonotypes between healthy human individuals (dated by TCRdb to the early 2020s). Receptors were amplified or captured by the immunoSEQ multiplex PCR assay. This is the immuneACCESS table as TCRdb keeps it, with only in-frame sequences that have V and J called. A part of the clones is gone; compared with another copy, unresolved V genes explain less than half, and the rest is unexplained. In all, the sample holds approximately 2.4 million clones, and more than 90% of those were seen once. Jointly, the top ten make up less than 0.15% of the sample. Sequenced: naive CD4+ T cells sorted from blood. Interpreted using the paper, the cell subset or site label stands for: CD45RA+ positively selected. Every receptor here comes from a man between 18 and 35 years old in good health.

This clone appeared a single time. V gene TRBV7-2 combines with J gene TRBJ2-7; a weak D match, TRBD2 (6 bases). The CDR3 is made up of 15 amino acids. Germline V gene lookup returns CDR1 SGHTA and CDR2 FQGNSA. V lost 5 bases, J lost 6 bases, and 20 bases lay in between. The CDR3 spells CASSPSWLASREQYF. Here the CDR3 DNA reads TGTGCCAGCAGCCCTAGCTGGCTAGCGTCCCGCGAGCAGTACTTC.

This clone has more than one count but fewer than ten. The chain carries TRBV6-5 and TRBJ1-2; 7 bases fit TRBD1. The V gene's germline CDR1 is MNHEY and CDR2 SVGAGI. This CDR3 is 12 amino acids long. After removal of 4 bases from V and 7 bases from J, the junction contained 3 bases not matched to a gene. Written as DNA, the CDR3 is TGTGCCAGCAGTTCTCCAGGGGGTGGCTACACCTTC. This encodes CASSSPGGGYTF.

The chain links TRBV9 to TRBJ1-3, with no clear D. Germline V CDR1 and CDR2: SGDLS, YYNGEE. This CDR3 is 15 amino acids long. V lost 3 bases and J lost 0, with 10 bases in between. The chain's CDR3 is CASSAGGNSGNTIYF. The CDR3 DNA sequence: TGTGCCAGCAGCGCCGGCGGGAACTCTGGAAACACCATATATTTT.

The rearrangement links TRBV25-1 to TRBJ2-3; no definite D call. The CDR3 extends over 14 amino acids. V lost 6 bases and J lost 4, with 14 bases in between. The V gene's germline CDR1 is MGHDK and CDR2 SYGVNS. The CDR3 protein is CASSPSRVSDTQYF. The CDR3 DNA reads TGTGCCAGCAGCCCGAGTAGGGTTTCAGATACGCAGTATTTT.

Here the CDR3 DNA reads TGCGCCAGCAGCCCAGGGATTGTCCCCTATGGCTACACCTTC. Translating gives CASSPGIVPYGYTF. J is TRBJ1-2 and V is TRBV5-1; D possibly corresponds to TRBD1 (5 bases). Trimming pared 4 bases from V and 4 bases from J, leaving 14 bases between. The germline gives CDR1 SGHRS, CDR2 YFSETQ. This CDR3 has 14 amino acids.

This chain connects TRBV2 to TRBJ1-2, with D possibly matching TRBD1 (6 bases). Germline V gene sequence: CDR1 SNHLY, CDR2 FYNNEI. V gave up 5 bases and J gave up 4 bases, with 14 bases separating them. The CDR3 loop spans 14 amino acids. The chain's CDR3 is CASSTGISAYGYTF. The DNA of the CDR3 is TGTGCCAGCAGTACAGGGATTTCGGCCTATGGCTACACCTTC.

The genes are TRBV10-2 and TRBJ2-7; TRBD1 agrees at 10 bases. From germline, CDR1 is WSHSY and CDR2 SAAADI. The CDR3 covers 14 residues. With V trimmed by 6 bases and J by 3 bases, 5 bases remained unmatched. The CDR3 region is CASRETGGVYEQYF. The CDR3 region has the DNA TGCGCCAGCAGGGAGACAGGGGGCGTCTACGAGCAGTACTTC.

The chain links TRBV7-9 to TRBJ2-7; 9 positions match TRBD1. V shed 3 bases, J shed 1 base, and the junction held 10 bases outside the gene matches. This CDR3 is built from 17 residues. Germline loops: CDR1 SEHNR, CDR2 FQNEAQ (reference sequence). CDR3: CASSFPRGDRDSYEQYF. As DNA, the CDR3 is TGTGCCAGCAGCTTTCCACGAGGGGACAGGGATTCCTACGAGCAGTACTTC.

V and J are TRBV10-3 and TRBJ2-2, with 13 bases fitting TRBD2. V shed 5 bases and J 7 bases; nucleotides not matched to a gene: 1. The CDR3 runs to 14 residues. From germline, CDR1 is ENHRY and CDR2 SYGVKD. The CDR3, as DNA: TGTGCCATCAGTCGGACTAGCGGGAGCGGGGAGCTGTTTTTT. This codes for CAISRTSGSGELFF.

The chain is built from TRBV25-1 and TRBJ1-4, with D possibly matching TRBD1 (6 bases). Germline-derived CDR1 and CDR2 are MGHDK and SYGVNS. Trimming stripped 3 bases from V and 8 bases from J, with 10 bases between. The CDR3 is 13 amino acids. As DNA, the CDR3 is TGTGCCAGCAGTGACCGCACAGGGGAAAAACTGTTTTTT. Amino acids: CASSDRTGEKLFF.

CDR3: CASSRPTGTGDEKLFF. The CDR3 DNA reads TGTGCCAGCAGCCGACCAACCGGGACAGGGGATGAAAAACTGTTTTTT. This chain joins TRBV5-4 and TRBJ1-4; 10 positions agree with TRBD1. This CDR3 has 16 residues. In germline, CDR1 is SGHNT, CDR2 YYREEE (reference sequence). Trimming took 4 bases from V and 6 from J; bases not matched to a gene: 9.

V gene TRBV7-8 combines with J gene TRBJ1-2; the D is unclear. The CDR3 totals 13 residues. CDR1 and CDR2 (germline): SGHVS, FQNEAQ. The V end was cut by 5 bases, the J end by 3 bases, with 10 bases between. The CDR3 loop reads CASSPQVHYGYTF. In DNA form, the CDR3 reads TGTGCCAGCAGCCCCCAGGTCCACTATGGCTACACCTTC.

The chain has TRBV5-4 and TRBJ2-1; TRBD2 matches at 10 bases. V trimming: 4 bases; J trimming: 3 bases; junction bases outside the gene matches: 7. The V gene's germline CDR1 is SGHNT and CDR2 YYREEE (reference sequence). The CDR3 totals 16 residues. CDR3 DNA sequence: TGTGCCAGCAGCCCGATAGCGGGGGGTGACTACAATGAGCAGTTCTTC. This translates into CASSPIAGGDYNEQFF. Together with reference TRBV5-4 and TRBJ2-1, the CDR3 gives the full variable domain: ETGVTQSPTHLIKTRGQQVTLRCSSQSGHNTVSWYQQALGQGPQFIFQYYREEENGRGNFPPRFSGLQFPNYSSELNVNALELDDSALYLCASSPIAGGDYNEQFFGPGTRLTVL.

The rearrangement links TRBV5-6 to TRBJ2-2; D gene ambiguous. Germline V CDR1 and CDR2: SGHDT, YYEEEE. The CDR3 has 13 residues. V was cut by 0 bases and J by 6 bases, with 6 bases left in between. The CDR3 sequence is CASSLVSPGELFF. Written as DNA, the CDR3 is TGTGCCAGCAGCTTGGTCTCCCCCGGGGAGCTGTTTTTT.

Points on this clone: Other nucleotide sequences in the sample specify the same CDR3. CDR3 sequence (DNA): TGCGCCAGCAGCTTGCCTAGCGGGGGCACAGATACGCAGTATTTT. It translates to CASSLPSGGTDTQYF. The rearrangement joins TRBV5-1 to TRBJ2-3, with 9 bases matching TRBD2. The CDR3 is 15 residues long. Trimming took 1 base from V and 1 from J; bases not matched to a gene: 1. Germline CDR1 SGHRS, CDR2 YFSETQ.

V is TRBV5-6 and J is TRBJ1-2; no clear D. CDR1 is SGHDT and CDR2 is YYEEEE in the germline V gene. The CDR3 is 15 residues long. Trimming took off 2 bases at V and 7 bases at J, with 18 bases between the two ends. The CDR3 DNA is TGTGCCAGCAGCTTCAGGCCAGGATCCACCACTGGCTACACCTTC. Translating gives CASSFRPGSTTGYTF.

Here the CDR3 reads CASSSTGKYGYTF. CDR3 coding DNA: TGTGCCAGCAGTTCAACAGGGAAATATGGCTACACCTTC. The V and J genes are TRBV28 and TRBJ1-2; tentative D call: TRBD1 (6 bases). The germline gives CDR1 MDHEN, CDR2 SYDVKM. The CDR3 length is 13 residues. V lost 4 bases, J lost 5 bases, and 11 bases lay in between.

The V call is TRBV5-6, the J call TRBJ1-6; D may be TRBD1 (5 bases). This CDR3 spans 17 amino acids. V was clipped by 4 bases and J by 0 bases, with 14 bases between them. Germline V gene lookup returns CDR1 SGHDT and CDR2 YYEEEE. The CDR3: CASSPGRESSYNSPLHF. The DNA for the CDR3 is TGTGCCAGCAGCCCTGGCAGGGAAAGCTCCTATAATTCACCCCTCCACTTT.

The V and J genes are TRBV4-1 and TRBJ2-5; TRBD1 or TRBD2 may be the D gene (6 bases each). The V gene lost 2 bases and the J gene lost 6 bases, with 16 bases spanning the gap. The CDR3 loop spans 15 amino acids. The germline V gene has CDR1 MGHRA and CDR2 YSYEKL. CDR3 bases: TGCGCCAGCAGCCAACTGGGGGGCCAATATCAGACCCAGTACTTC. Its translation: CASSQLGGQYQTQYF.

This sequence joins TRBV29-1 and TRBJ1-3, with TRBD1 identical over 9 bases. The CDR3 is made up of 13 amino acids. Germline CDR1 is SQVTM and CDR2 is ANQGSEA. Losses at the gene ends were 6 bases for V and 3 bases for J; bases not matched to a gene: 3. CDR3: CSVGQGYGNTIYF. The CDR3 DNA sequence: TGCAGCGTCGGACAGGGGTATGGAAACACCATATATTTT.

This clone was found once. V usage is TRBV30 and J usage is TRBJ1-2; 8 positions match TRBD1. This CDR3 comprises 16 residues. V lost 0 bases to trimming and J lost 6 bases; unmatched junction nucleotides: 12. In germline, CDR1 is GTSNPN, CDR2 SVGIG (reference sequence). CDR3 sequence (DNA): TGTGCCTGGAGTGTCCCCCGGACAGGGCCAGGGGATGGCTACACCTTC. Protein product: CAWSVPRTGPGDGYTF.

The chain is built from TRBV27 and TRBJ1-1, with D uncertain. The V end lost 8 bases, the J end lost 11 bases, and 12 bases lay between the germline ends. This CDR3 spans 10 amino acids. CDR1 and CDR2 from the germline V gene are MNHEY and SMNVEV (reference sequence). The CDR3 DNA sequence: TGTGCCAGCGGATCCTCGGGGGCTTTCTTT. It encodes CASGSSGAFF.

The chain links TRBV10-3 to TRBJ2-1; 7 nucleotides match TRBD2. Unmatched junction bases numbered 17, after V lost 4 bases and J lost 2 bases. Germline V gives CDR1 ENHRY, CDR2 SYGVKD. The CDR3 totals 19 residues. CDR3 coding DNA: TGTGCCATCAGTGTTCAAGGGGTGAGGCGGGGGATCACCTACAATGAGCAGTTCTTC. Translation: CAISVQGVRRGITYNEQFF.

The genes are TRBV11-3 and TRBJ2-3; D tentatively reads TRBD1 or TRBD2 (5 bases each). The CDR3 has 14 residues. Per germline, CDR1 SGHNT and CDR2 YENEEA. Trimming cost V 4 bases and J 5 bases, with 13 bases left between them. The CDR3 protein is CASSSRTRGDTQYF. CDR3 nucleotide sequence: TGTGCCAGCAGCTCCCGTACTAGGGGAGATACGCAGTATTTT.

This rearrangement joins TRBV27 to TRBJ2-3, with D hard to call. Germline V CDR1 and CDR2: MNHEY, SMNVEV (reference sequence). The CDR3 contains 13 residues. V was clipped by 6 bases and J by 5 bases, with 12 bases between them. The CDR3 reads CASRSVPGDTQYF. DNA of the CDR3: TGTGCCAGCAGAAGCGTTCCGGGAGATACGCAGTATTTT.